The 30 T cell receptor beta chains below all came from one sample that was sequenced in a study of T cell changes during pregnancy in multiple sclerosis. Profiling relied on immunoSEQ multiplex PCR, and the TCRdb table lists in-frame clones only, not all of them. Of about 69,000 clones in the sample, around 92% were seen once. The sequenced sample was peripheral blood, obtained in the third trimester of pregnancy. The receptors shown here come from a female donor in good health, enrolled as a control in a pregnancy study.

The chain is built from TRBV7-9 and TRBJ2-7; 7 positions match TRBD1. CDR1 SEHNR and CDR2 FQNEAQ come from the germline V gene (reference sequence). CDR3 size: 15 residues. Trimming at V came to 5 bases and at J to 0 bases, leaving 7 bases not matched to a gene. This CDR3 reads CASSGHNRGSYEQYF. In DNA form, the CDR3 reads TGTGCCAGCAGCGGGCACAACAGGGGCTCCTACGAGCAGTACTTC.

The chain is built from TRBV5-8 and TRBJ2-3, with D unclear. Between the trimmed V and J ends, which lost 7 bases and 5 bases, there was a span of 14 bases. The CDR3 totals 13 residues. The V gene's germline CDR1 is SGHTS and CDR2 YDEGEE. The CDR3 bases are TGTGCCAGCGGAATAGTTCGAGGAGATACGCAGTATTTT. Translated: CASGIVRGDTQYF.

The V gene is TRBV4-1, the J gene TRBJ2-1; 7 bases agree with TRBD2. V shed 10 bases and J 8 bases; nucleotides not matched to a gene: 20. The CDR3 extends over 16 amino acids. Germline lookup yields CDR1 MGHRA and CDR2 YSYEKL. The CDR3 nucleotides read TGCGCCACGAAGCAAGCTCGGGGCGGGGGAGGTGATGAGCAGTTCTTC. This gives the protein CATKQARGGGGDEQFF.

Here the CDR3 DNA reads TGCAGCGCCACAACAGGATATGAGCAGTTCTTC. Its protein is CSATTGYEQFF. The chain carries TRBV29-1 and TRBJ2-1; TRBD1 might be the D (5 bases). This CDR3 spans 11 amino acids. V was clipped by 7 bases and J by 8 bases, with 12 bases between them. Germline V gene data show CDR1 as SQVTM and CDR2 as ANQGSEA.

This clone has ten or more counts. The chain employs TRBV2 and TRBJ1-1, with a tentative D call TRBD1 (6 bases). This CDR3 is built from 11 residues. Between the trimmed V and J ends, which lost 7 bases and 7 bases, there was a span of 10 bases. Germline loops: CDR1 SNHLY, CDR2 FYNNEI. The CDR3 sequence: CASKGGSEAFF. Written as DNA, the CDR3 is TGTGCCAGCAAGGGGGGGAGTGAAGCTTTCTTT.

V gene TRBV7-8 combines with J gene TRBJ1-1; D uncertain. This CDR3 has 13 residues. Per the germline V gene, CDR1 is SGHVS and CDR2 is FQNEAQ. V lost 2 bases and J 8 bases, leaving 12 bases between the germline ends. CDR3 in amino acids: CASSLFIWREAFF. The DNA of the CDR3 is TGTGCCAGCAGCTTATTTATTTGGCGGGAAGCTTTCTTT.

This clone was observed once. The J gene is TRBJ2-2, the V gene TRBV7-3; D remains ambiguous. This CDR3 is 12 amino acids long. V was pared by 5 bases and J by 8 bases, with 9 bases between. The germline V gene encodes CDR1 SGHTA and CDR2 FQGTGA. For the CDR3, the DNA is TGTGCCAGCAGCCGAAACAGAGGGGAGCTGTTTTTT. This codes for CASSRNRGELFF.

V usage is TRBV6-5 and J usage is TRBJ2-5; perhaps TRBD2 as D (5 bases). The ends were cut back, 0 bases at V and 7 bases at J, with 15 bases in the middle. Germline CDR1 and CDR2: MNHEY and SVGAGI. This CDR3 is 15 amino acids long. The CDR3 DNA follows: TGTGCCAGCAGTTACTCGAATTTGGAAGAGGGGACCCAGTACTTC. This translates into CASSYSNLEEGTQYF.

The chain recombines TRBV18 with TRBJ2-3, with D uncertain. Germline loops: CDR1 KGHSH, CDR2 LQKENI. This CDR3 spans 15 amino acids. The V gene lost 5 bases and the J gene lost 1 base, with 13 bases spanning the gap. In DNA form, the CDR3 reads TGTGCCAGCTCATTCGAGCTTCTGGGCACAGATACGCAGTATTTT. This gives the protein CASSFELLGTDTQYF.

The V and J genes are TRBV18 and TRBJ1-5; the match to TRBD1 covers 7 bases. The V segment lost 8 bases and the J segment 5 bases; nucleotides outside the gene matches: 6. Looked up from germline, CDR1 is KGHSH and CDR2 is LQKENI. The CDR3 runs to 13 residues. The CDR3 here is CASTRDRDQPQHF. The CDR3 nucleotides are TGTGCCAGCACCCGTGACAGGGATCAGCCCCAGCATTTT. Full variable domain (rest looked up from reference TRBV18 and TRBJ1-5): NAGVMQNPRHLVRRRGQEARLRCSPMKGHSHVYWYRQLPEEGLKFMVYLQKENIIDESGMPKERFSAEFPKEGPSILRIQQVVRGDSAAYFCASTRDRDQPQHFGDGTRLSIL.

The V gene is TRBV7-9, the J gene TRBJ1-2, with no clear D. Per the germline V gene, CDR1 is SEHNR and CDR2 is FQNEAQ (reference sequence). The CDR3 length is 12 residues. Trimming left V 5 bases short and J 8 bases short, with 12 bases between. CDR3: CASSLGEVGYTF. In nucleotides, the CDR3 is TGTGCCAGCAGCCTTGGAGAAGTCGGCTACACCTTC.

The chain is built from TRBV15 and TRBJ2-3; 8 bases align to TRBD1. Germline CDR1 reads LNHNV; CDR2 reads YYDKDF (reference sequence). The ends lost 3 bases at V and 4 bases at J; junction bases unmatched: 3. The CDR3 spans 14 residues. DNA of the CDR3: TGTGCCACCAGCAGCAGGGGGCGATCAGATACGCAGTATTTT. Amino acid sequence: CATSSRGRSDTQYF.

The J gene is TRBJ1-5, the V gene TRBV18, with D maybe TRBD1 (6 bases). The CDR3 loop spans 14 amino acids. Looked up from germline, CDR1 is KGHSH and CDR2 is LQKENI. V gave up 5 bases and J gave up 5 bases, with 13 bases separating them. CDR3 region: CASSSTGPDQPQHF. The DNA of the CDR3 is TGTGCCAGCTCATCGACAGGCCCAGATCAGCCCCAGCATTTT.

The chain couples TRBV7-2 to TRBJ2-1; D gene uncertain. This CDR3 has 12 amino acids. CDR1 SGHTA and CDR2 FQGNSA come from the germline V gene. V was pared by 3 bases and J by 11 bases, with 11 bases between. Here the CDR3 DNA reads TGTGCCAGCAGCTTGAGTAGTGATAAGCAGTTCTTC. The encoded protein is CASSLSSDKQFF.

The chain couples TRBV6-6 to TRBJ2-1; 8 nucleotides agree with TRBD2. The CDR3 sequence is 15 residues long. Trimming at V came to 0 bases and at J to 6 bases, leaving 4 bases not matched to a gene. Germline V gives CDR1 MNHNY, CDR2 SVGAGI (reference sequence). This chain's CDR3 is CASSYSSGRGNEQFF. DNA for the CDR3: TGTGCCAGCAGTTACTCGAGCGGGAGAGGCAATGAGCAGTTCTTC.

The J gene is TRBJ1-1, the V gene TRBV7-3; no firm D call. Germline CDR1 SGHTA, CDR2 FQGTGA. This CDR3 is 14 amino acids long. V gave up 5 bases and J gave up 1 base, with 11 bases separating them. The DNA for the CDR3 is TGTGCCAGCAGCCCTGGCCCGGGGAACACTGAAGCTTTCTTT. It is translated as CASSPGPGNTEAFF. The full variable domain, its missing parts supplied by reference TRBV7-3 and TRBJ1-1, is GAGVSQTPSNKVTEKGKYVELRCDPISGHTALYWYRQSLGQGPEFLIYFQGTGAADDSGLPNDRFFAVRPEGSVSTLKIQRTERGDSAVYLCASSPGPGNTEAFFGQGTRLTVV.

This chain links TRBV7-9 with TRBJ2-2; D is uncertain. V lost 3 bases and J 7 bases, leaving 12 bases between the germline ends. CDR3 length: 14 amino acids. Germline assignment: CDR1 SEHNR and CDR2 FQNEAQ (reference sequence). CDR3 DNA sequence: TGTGCCAGCAGCTTCTCCTCCGTCTACGGGGAGCTGTTTTTT. The encoded protein is CASSFSSVYGELFF.

The chain couples TRBV27 to TRBJ2-7; 9 bases agree with TRBD1. The CDR3 is 12 amino acids. V was pared by 6 bases and J by 7 bases, with 4 bases of the junction left unmatched. Germline V gene sequence: CDR1 MNHEY, CDR2 SMNVEV (reference sequence). The CDR3 nucleotides read TGTGCCAGCAGCCCGACAGGGGGTGAGCAGTACTTC. Translated, it gives CASSPTGGEQYF.

The count of this clone is one. This rearrangement joins TRBV7-2 to TRBJ1-1, with no clear D. V was cut by 4 bases and J by 2 bases, with 17 bases left in between. CDR3 size: 16 residues. Germline assignment: CDR1 SGHTA and CDR2 FQGNSA. The CDR3 nucleotides read TGTGCCAGCAGCTCCTCCCGGGGTCCATTAAACACTGAAGCTTTCTTT. The encoded protein is CASSSSRGPLNTEAFF.

This chain links TRBV7-2 with TRBJ2-3, with TRBD2 identical over 12 bases. The CDR3 has 17 amino acids. The V gene's germline CDR1 is SGHTA and CDR2 FQGNSA. V lost 3 bases to trimming and J lost 2 bases; unmatched junction nucleotides: 6. The CDR3 DNA sequence: TGTGCCAGCAGCTTCAATGGACTAGCGGGGTACACAGATACGCAGTATTTT. Its translation: CASSFNGLAGYTDTQYF.

The CDR3 loop is CASSTSGDSYEQYF. As DNA, the CDR3 is TGTGCCAGCAGCACTAGCGGCGACTCCTACGAGCAGTACTTC. The V gene is TRBV7-8, the J gene TRBJ2-7; 8 bases are a match to TRBD2. The CDR3 has 14 residues. V lost 5 bases to trimming and J lost 0 bases; unmatched junction nucleotides: 3. Germline V gene sequence: CDR1 SGHVS, CDR2 FQNEAQ.

The chain combines TRBV7-9 with TRBJ2-6; D is ambiguous. The germline CDR1 and CDR2 sequences are SEHNR and FQNEAQ (reference sequence). The CDR3 length is 16 residues. The V end was cut by 5 bases, the J end by 0 bases, with 11 bases between. The CDR3 loop reads CASSDRLISGANVLTF. CDR3 DNA: TGTGCCAGCAGCGATCGACTGATCTCTGGGGCCAACGTCCTGACTTTC. The full variable domain, with the rest looked up from reference TRBV7-9 and TRBJ2-6, is DTGVSQNPRHKITKRGQNVTFRCDPISEHNRLYWYRQTLGQGPEFLTYFQNEAQLEKSRLLSDRFSAERPKGSFSTLEIQRTEQGDSAMYLCASSDRLISGANVLTFGAGSRLTVL.

The V and J genes are TRBV6-4 and TRBJ1-4; D is uncertain. This CDR3 spans 16 amino acids. V lost 2 bases to trimming and J lost 5 bases, with 15 bases between them. The germline V gene has CDR1 MRHNA and CDR2 SNTAGT. CDR3: CASSDPPGNRNEKLFF. Written as DNA, the CDR3 is TGTGCCAGCAGTGACCCGCCGGGGAATCGGAATGAAAAACTGTTTTTT.

The gene calls are TRBV7-2 and TRBJ2-7; 10 bases map to TRBD1. Germline trimming cut 2 bases from V and 4 bases from J; bases unmatched to any gene: 5. Germline CDR1 and CDR2: SGHTA and FQGNSA. This CDR3 region has 15 residues. The CDR3 region is CASSLKGTGVYEQYF. For the CDR3, the DNA is TGTGCCAGCAGCTTAAAAGGGACAGGGGTGTACGAGCAGTACTTC.

CDR3 sequence (DNA): TGTGCCAGTAGTAAGACAAGGGGAGGCGAGCAGTACTTC. It is translated as CASSKTRGGEQYF. This chain connects TRBV19 to TRBJ2-7; tentatively, D is TRBD2 (6 bases). CDR1 LNHDA and CDR2 SQIVND come from the germline V gene (reference sequence). V lost 4 bases to trimming and J lost 6 bases, with 13 bases between them. The CDR3 has 13 residues. Full variable domain (outside the CDR3, taken from reference TRBV19 and TRBJ2-7): DGGITQSPKYLFRKEGQNVTLSCEQNLNHDAMYWYRQDPGQGLRLIYYSQIVNDFQKGDIAEGYSVSREKKESFPLTVTSAQKNPTAFYLCASSKTRGGEQYFGPGTRLTVT.

The V gene is TRBV2, the J gene TRBJ1-3; D not resolved. CDR3 length: 15 residues. Germline V lookup: CDR1 SNHLY, CDR2 FYNNEI. V dropped 2 bases and J dropped 0 bases, with 8 bases sitting between them. The CDR3 region is CASSELGVSGNTIYF. Here the CDR3 DNA reads TGTGCCAGCAGTGAATTAGGAGTCTCTGGAAACACCATATATTTT.

V and J are TRBV7-3 and TRBJ2-5; weak D call: TRBD1 (6 bases). V was clipped by 2 bases and J by 1 base, with 8 bases between them. The CDR3 has 14 residues. From germline, CDR1 is SGHTA and CDR2 FQGTGA. The CDR3 loop reads CASSLAGAQETQYF. The CDR3 bases are TGTGCCAGCAGCTTAGCAGGGGCCCAAGAGACCCAGTACTTC.

The chain joins TRBV9 to TRBJ1-6, with D unclear. The CDR3 length is 16 residues. Germline CDR1 reads SGDLS; CDR2 reads YYNGEE. V lost 0 bases and J lost 6, with 13 bases in between. CDR3 DNA: TGTGCCAGCAGCGTAGAGGCGGATGCACTTAATTCACCCCTCCACTTT. Protein product: CASSVEADALNSPLHF.

This clone was counted a single time. This rearrangement joins TRBV11-1 to TRBJ1-1, with TRBD1 matching 9 bases. This CDR3 region has 14 residues. Germline CDR1 SGHAT, CDR2 FQDESV (reference sequence). J lost 5 bases, V lost 3 bases, and 4 bases had no gene match. CDR3 in DNA: TGTGCCAGCAGCTTCTCACAGGGGGCAACTGAAGCTTTCTTT. It codes for CASSFSQGATEAFF.

V usage is TRBV2 and J usage is TRBJ2-7; D gene uncertain. CDR1 and CDR2 (germline): SNHLY, FYNNEI. CDR3 length equals 12 residues. V was cut by 3 bases and J by 2 bases, with 5 bases left in between. The CDR3 DNA follows: TGTGCCAGCAGTGACCAAACCTACGAGCAGTACTTC. Translating it yields CASSDQTYEQYF.